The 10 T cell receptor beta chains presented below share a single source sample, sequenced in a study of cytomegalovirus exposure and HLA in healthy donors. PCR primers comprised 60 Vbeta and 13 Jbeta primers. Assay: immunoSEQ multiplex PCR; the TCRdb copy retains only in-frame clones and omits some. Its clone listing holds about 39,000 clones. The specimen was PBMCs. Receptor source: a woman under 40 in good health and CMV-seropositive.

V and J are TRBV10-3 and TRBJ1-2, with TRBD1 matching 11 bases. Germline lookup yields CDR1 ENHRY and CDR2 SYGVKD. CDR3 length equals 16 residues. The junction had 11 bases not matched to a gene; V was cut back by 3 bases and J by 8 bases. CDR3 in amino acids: CAISDPDPGTGGGYTF. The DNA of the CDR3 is TGTGCCATCAGTGATCCTGATCCCGGGACAGGGGGGGGCTACACCTTC.

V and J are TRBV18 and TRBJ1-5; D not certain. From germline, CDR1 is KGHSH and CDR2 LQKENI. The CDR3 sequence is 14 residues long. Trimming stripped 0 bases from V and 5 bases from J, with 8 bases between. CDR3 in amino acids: CASSPPTRDQPQHF. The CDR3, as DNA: TGTGCCAGCTCACCACCCACTCGAGATCAGCCCCAGCATTTT.

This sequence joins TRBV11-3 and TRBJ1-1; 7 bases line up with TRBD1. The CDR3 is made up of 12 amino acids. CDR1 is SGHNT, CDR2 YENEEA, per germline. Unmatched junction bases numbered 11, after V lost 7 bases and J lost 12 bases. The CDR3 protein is CASNLGGQVTFF. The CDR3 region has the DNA TGTGCCAGCAACCTTGGTGGACAGGTGACTTTCTTT.

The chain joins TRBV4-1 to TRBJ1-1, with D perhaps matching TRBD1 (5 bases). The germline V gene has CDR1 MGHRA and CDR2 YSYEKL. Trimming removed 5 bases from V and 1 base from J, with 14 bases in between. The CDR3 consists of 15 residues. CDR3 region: CASSKKDGGNTEAFF. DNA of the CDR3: TGCGCCAGCAGCAAGAAGGACGGGGGGAACACTGAAGCTTTCTTT.

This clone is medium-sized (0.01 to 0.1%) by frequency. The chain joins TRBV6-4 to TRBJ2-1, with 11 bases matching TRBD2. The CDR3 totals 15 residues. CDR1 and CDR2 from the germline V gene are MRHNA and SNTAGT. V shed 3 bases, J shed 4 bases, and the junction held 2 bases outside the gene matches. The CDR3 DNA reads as TGTGCCAGCAGTGAAACTAGCGGGGGTTACAATGAGCAGTTCTTC. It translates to CASSETSGGYNEQFF.

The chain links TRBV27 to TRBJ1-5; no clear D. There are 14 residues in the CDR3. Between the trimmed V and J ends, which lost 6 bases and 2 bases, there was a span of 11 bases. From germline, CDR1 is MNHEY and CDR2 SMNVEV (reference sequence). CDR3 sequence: CASRRTGGNQPQHF. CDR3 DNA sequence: TGTGCCAGCAGACGGACTGGCGGCAATCAGCCCCAGCATTTT.

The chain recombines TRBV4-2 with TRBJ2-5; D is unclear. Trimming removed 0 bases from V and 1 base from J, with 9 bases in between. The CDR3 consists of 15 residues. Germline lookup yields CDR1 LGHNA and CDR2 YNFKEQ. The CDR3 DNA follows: TGTGCCAGCAGCCAAGAGCGAGGAGCCCAAGAGACCCAGTACTTC. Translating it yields CASSQERGAQETQYF.

CDR3 DNA: TGCGCCAGCAGCTTGGACAGGGGGGTCTATGGCTACACCTTC. Residues: CASSLDRGVYGYTF. This chain uses TRBV5-1 with TRBJ1-2, with 8 bases identical to TRBD1. Germline values: CDR1 SGHRS, CDR2 YFSETQ. Losses at the gene ends were 0 bases for V and 4 bases for J; bases not matched to a gene: 2. The length of the CDR3 is 14 residues.

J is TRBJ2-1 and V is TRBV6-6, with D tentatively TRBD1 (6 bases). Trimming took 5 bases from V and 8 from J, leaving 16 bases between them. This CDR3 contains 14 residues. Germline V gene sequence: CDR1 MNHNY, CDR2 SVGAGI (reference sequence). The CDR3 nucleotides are TGTGCCAGCAGTCGGACAGCTTTGTTCGATGAGCAGTTCTTC. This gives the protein CASSRTALFDEQFF.

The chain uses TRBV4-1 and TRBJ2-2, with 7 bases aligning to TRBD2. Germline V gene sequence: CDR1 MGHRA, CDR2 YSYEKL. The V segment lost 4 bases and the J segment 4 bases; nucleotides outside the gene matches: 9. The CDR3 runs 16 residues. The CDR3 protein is CASSPTGGGLTGELFF. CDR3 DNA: TGCGCCAGCAGCCCCACTGGGGGGGGACTCACCGGGGAGCTGTTTTTT.